What follows are 6 T cell receptor beta chains derived from one specimen sequenced in a study of T cells in Graves' hyperthyroidism and ophthalmopathy. TCR beta CDR3 regions were amplified from RNA transcripts. A first-round RT-PCR of the TCR CDR3 used the HTBI primer set. One entry per CDR3 protein, called by TCRdb with MiXCR from the multiplex PCR reads. The table includes 540,000 or so distinct CDR3 sequences, 40% to 55% detected once. The sequencing sample was made of peripheral blood or thyroid tissue (not recorded which). The source of these receptors is an adult woman with Graves' disease, either hyperthyroidism or ophthalmopathy (not recorded which).

The sample holds a few counts of this clonotype. The rearrangement joins TRBV10-3 to TRBJ2-5; the match to TRBD2 covers 7 bases. CDR1 ENHRY and CDR2 SYGVKD come from the germline V gene. Trimming removed 6 bases from V and 5 bases from J; junction bases left unmatched: 12. The CDR3 has 15 residues. The CDR3 nucleotides are TGTGCCATCAGCGCCGTGGGGGGGATGATGGAGACCCAGTACTTC. Translation gives CAISAVGGMMETQYF.

This clonotype came up many times. This chain uses TRBV5-7 with TRBJ1-5, with D tentatively TRBD1 (6 bases). TRBV5-7 has ORF status, its function being uncertain. V was shortened by 1 base and J by 6 bases, with 17 bases between the two germline ends. This CDR3 has 16 amino acids. The CDR3 here is CASSLLAGGFSQPQHF. CDR3 bases: TGTGCCAGCAGCTTGCTGGCGGGGGGCTTTAGTCAGCCCCAGCATTTT.

The chain links TRBV11-2 to TRBJ1-6; 11 bases match TRBD1. Trimming at V came to 6 bases and at J to 9 bases, leaving 13 bases not matched to a gene. Germline V gives CDR1 SGHAT, CDR2 FQNNGV. The CDR3 extends over 17 amino acids. The CDR3 sequence: CASSKTRGGTGGSPLHF. The CDR3 DNA reads as TGTGCCAGCAGTAAAACCCGGGGCGGGACAGGGGGTTCACCCCTCCACTTT. The full variable domain, its missing parts supplied by reference TRBV11-2 and TRBJ1-6, is EAGVAQSPRYKIIEKRQSVAFWCNPISGHATLYWYQQILGQGPKLLIQFQNNGVVDDSQLPKDRFSAERLKGVDSTLKIQPAKLEDSAVYLCASSKTRGGTGGSPLHFGNGTRLTVT.

This clonotype occurred many times. A read error may produce the germline difference seen at one junction end. This chain uses TRBV7-3 with TRBJ1-4; D is uncertain. CDR3 length: 13 amino acids. Germline CDR1 is SGHTA and CDR2 is FQGTGA. CDR3 coding DNA: TGTGCCAGCAGCCTAACCGTGGGGGAAAAACTGTTTTTT. This gives the protein CASSLTVGEKLFF.

The table lists this clonotype with a few counts. The chain carries TRBV20-1 and TRBJ1-2; D uncertain. The V end lost 3 bases, the J end lost 8 bases, and 19 bases lay between the germline ends. The germline CDR1 and CDR2 sequences are DFQATT and SNEGSKA (reference sequence). The CDR3 is 14 residues long. The CDR3 DNA sequence: TGCAGTGCTAGTCATAGCGCGGGATTTAGGGGCTACACCTTC. This encodes CSASHSAGFRGYTF.

V and J are TRBV10-3 and TRBJ2-7; 9 nucleotides agree with TRBD1. The CDR3 is made up of 13 amino acids. Germline lookup yields CDR1 ENHRY and CDR2 SYGVKD. V was clipped by 4 bases and J by 5 bases; unmatched bases: 3. The CDR3 DNA sequence: TGTGCCATCAGTGCGGGACAGGGAGACGAGCAGTACTTC. Its protein is CAISAGQGDEQYF.